What follows describes a single TCR beta chain. These data belong to a study of blood T cell repertoires in COVID-19. The wider study: COVID-19 samples collected from the United States, Italy and Spain covered acute and convalescent phases. From T cells, B-cell-depleted T cells, or PBMCs came the material, which was cDNA or gDNA.

In the authors' workflow: Amplified reference gene primers provided the basis for estimating nucleated cell counts. Libraries were prepared by immunoSEQ multiplex PCR; TCRdb keeps only in-frame clonotypes and omits some of them. V and J calls and clone size are as listed in that table; D and trimming were resolved from the DNA. The sample has some 360,000 clones; 87% are singletons. Trimming removed 3 bases from V and 4 bases from J, with 19 bases in between. This CDR3 is 16 amino acids long. Germline CDR1 and CDR2: KGHSH and LQKENI. The Seattle patients, enrolled during active infection, were followed longitudinally.

Sequencing input: peripheral blood. The rearrangement joins TRBV18 to TRBJ2-7; D not certain. The TCR originated in a woman aged 55-75 years with COVID-19, enrolled during active disease. CDR3 sequence (DNA): TGTGCCAGCTCACCGCGGAGTCCCCGTACACTGTACGAGCAGTACTTC. Protein product: CASSPRSPRTLYEQYF.